This section outlines one T cell receptor beta chain sequence together with its context. The target antigen is unknown. There are 15 residues in the CDR3. V dropped 5 bases and J dropped 0; count of bases not matched to a gene: 5. The germline gives CDR1 MNHEY, CDR2 SMNVEV (reference sequence). The data were taken from a study of shared clonotypes between healthy human individuals. The deep-level immunoSEQ assay was used. Some clones are missing from TCRdb's copy, which holds only in-frame ones; the method was immunoSEQ multiplex PCR. The profile shows roughly 1,500,000 clones, 98% of them singletons. Whole-study results and caveats: Larger estimated richness was generally seen in naive subsets than in memory subsets. Of the naive CD4 clonotypes, about 5.4% were shared across a few donors.

The specimen was naive CD4+ T cells sorted from blood. Regarding subset: CD45RA+ positively selected. The V gene is TRBV27, the J gene TRBJ2-3; TRBD1 agrees at 7 bases. This receptor was taken from a man aged 25-40 years in good health. The DNA for the CDR3 is TGTGCCAGCAGTCTTAGACAGGGTAGCACAGATACGCAGTATTTT. As protein: CASSLRQGSTDTQYF.